This TCR beta chain came from a study of CXCR3-negative and CXCR3-positive naive CD8 T cells. Background on the study: Libraries each contributed about 1.5 +/- 0.3 million TRB reads, for some 130 million in total.

The authors gated naive CD8+ T cells as CD45RO-CCR7+CD27+CD95-. General study findings and limits: After cryopreservation, CXCR3 expression dropped partially; most assays used fresh PBMCs. Against CXCR3-negative naive cells, CXCR3-positive naive cells showed more hydrophobic TRB CDR3s.

Comments on this clonotype: Its target is unknown.

CDR3 length: 11 residues. Germline CDR1 and CDR2: MNHEY and SMNVEV (reference sequence). UMI-labeled TRB cDNA libraries were prepared by 5' RACE. TCRdb reprocessed the 5' RACE reads and reports one entry per CDR3 protein, with no DNA. Its table lists tens of thousands of distinct CDR3 sequences. The clonotype originates from a human donor in good health. Some clones in this sample may be carry-over from other donors' samples. The sequenced sample consisted of naive CXCR3+ CD8+ T cells from blood. Subset specified: CD45RO-CCR7+CD27+CD95- naive CD8+ T cells expressing CXCR3 (TNR3+). The chain carries TRBV27 and TRBJ2-3. CDR3: CASSLYDTQYF.